The rows below give T cell receptor beta chains drawn from one sample of a study of blood T cell repertoires in COVID-19. The method was immunoSEQ multiplex PCR; TCRdb's version includes in-frame clones alone and lacks a portion of them. The data hold some 250,000 clones, with around 81% observed a single time. Material: peripheral blood. All receptors come from a man aged 30-40 years who had recovered from COVID-19. Both conserved end residues are part of each CDR3. A D gene is named only where the DNA matches it firmly. Expanded clones get a size class; other rows say once, few or many, or leave the size out.

clone size: NA; D gene: TRBD2; V gene: TRBV6-5; J gene: TRBJ2-2; CDR3 DNA: TGTGCCAGCAAGGGAGGCGGGGGATACACCGGGGAGCTGTTTTTT; CDR3 protein: CASKGGGGYTGELFF
clone size: few; D gene: NA; V gene: TRBV7-9; J gene: TRBJ1-1; CDR3 DNA: TGTGCCAGCAGTGACAGGAACACTGAAGCTTTCTTT; CDR3 protein: CASSDRNTEAFF
clone size: NA; D gene: NA; V gene: TRBV4-1; J gene: TRBJ2-6; CDR3 DNA: TGCGCCAGCAGCCAGACATGGCTAAAGTCTGGGGCCAACGTCCTGACTTTC; CDR3 protein: CASSQTWLKSGANVLTF
clone size: NA; D gene: NA; V gene: TRBV7-6; J gene: TRBJ1-4; CDR3 DNA: TGTGCCAGCAGCGCAGTGGGGGGTGAAAAACTGTTTTTT; CDR3 protein: CASSAVGGEKLFF
clone size: NA; D gene: TRBD1; V gene: TRBV6-6; J gene: TRBJ1-5; CDR3 DNA: TGTGCCAGCAGCCTCCGACAGGGGGCAAGACAGCCCCAGCATTTT; CDR3 protein: CASSLRQGARQPQHF
clone size: NA; D gene: TRBD1; V gene: TRBV9; J gene: TRBJ1-2; CDR3 DNA: TGTGCCAGCAGCGCAACAGGGGGTGCCTATGGCTACACCTTC; CDR3 protein: CASSATGGAYGYTF
clone size: NA; D gene: TRBD1; V gene: TRBV10-3; J gene: TRBJ1-3; CDR3 DNA: TGTGCCAGTACCGGACAGGGTGGGTCTGGAAACACCATATATTTT; CDR3 protein: CASTGQGGSGNTIYF
clone size: NA; D gene: NA; V gene: TRBV29-1; J gene: TRBJ2-1; CDR3 DNA: TGCAGCGTTGTGTCTAGCCCAAGATACAATGAGCAGTTCTTC; CDR3 protein: CSVVSSPRYNEQFF
clone size: NA; D gene: TRBD1; V gene: TRBV2; J gene: TRBJ2-7; CDR3 DNA: TGTGCCAGCCTCGGGGTCCGGGGACAGGTCTCCTACGAGCAGTACTTC; CDR3 protein: CASLGVRGQVSYEQYF
clone size: NA; D gene: TRBD2; V gene: TRBV3-1/TRBV3-2; J gene: TRBJ2-5; CDR3 DNA: TGTGCCAGCAGCGAAGAATATAGCGGGGGGCGGACCCGCTCCGCTTTGGTGACCCAGTACTTC; CDR3 protein: CASSEEYSGGRTRSALVTQYF
clone size: many; D gene: NA; V gene: TRBV11-2; J gene: TRBJ1-1; CDR3 DNA: TGTGCCAGCAGCTTAACAGGGATAGCAGCTTTCTTT; CDR3 protein: CASSLTGIAAFF
clone size: NA; D gene: NA; V gene: TRBV5-1; J gene: TRBJ2-3; CDR3 DNA: TGCGCCAGCAGCTTATCGGGGGAAGCAACAGATACGCAGTATTTT; CDR3 protein: CASSLSGEATDTQYF
clone size: NA; D gene: TRBD2; V gene: TRBV2; J gene: TRBJ2-3; CDR3 DNA: TGTGCCAGTCACGGTTCTAGCGGGGGGACAGATACGCAGTATTTT; CDR3 protein: CASHGSSGGTDTQYF
clone size: NA; D gene: TRBD1; V gene: TRBV2; J gene: TRBJ1-5; CDR3 DNA: TGTGCCAGCCGCTACCAGACAGGGATGGTTCAGCCCCAGCATTTT; CDR3 protein: CASRYQTGMVQPQHF
clone size: NA; D gene: TRBD2; V gene: TRBV5-4; J gene: TRBJ2-5; CDR3 DNA: TGTGCCAGCAGCCGGCGATTTGGACTAGCGGGGCTGGAGACCCAGTACTTC; CDR3 protein: CASSRRFGLAGLETQYF
clone size: many; D gene: NA; V gene: TRBV7-3; J gene: TRBJ2-1; CDR3 DNA: TGTGCCAGCAGCCCAGGGGAGGGTGAGCAGTTCTTC; CDR3 protein: CASSPGEGEQFF
clone size: NA; D gene: NA; V gene: TRBV3-1/TRBV3-2; J gene: TRBJ2-5; CDR3 DNA: TGTGCCAGCACCGGGGTGGGGGAGACCCAGTACTTC; CDR3 protein: CASTGVGETQYF
clone size: NA; D gene: TRBD1; V gene: TRBV7-3; J gene: TRBJ1-2; CDR3 DNA: TGTGCCAGCAGCTTAGGGACAGATTATGGCTACACCTTC; CDR3 protein: CASSLGTDYGYTF
clone size: NA; D gene: NA; V gene: TRBV9; J gene: TRBJ1-5; CDR3 DNA: TGTGCCAGCAGCGTATCAGGGGAAGGACAGCCCCAGCATTTT; CDR3 protein: CASSVSGEGQPQHF
clone size: few; D gene: NA; V gene: TRBV4-2; J gene: TRBJ1-2; CDR3 DNA: TGTGCCAGCAGCCAAGCCCCGACAGGATCCGACTATGGCTACACCTTC; CDR3 protein: CASSQAPTGSDYGYTF
clone size: NA; D gene: TRBD2; V gene: TRBV3-1/TRBV3-2; J gene: TRBJ2-1; CDR3 DNA: TGTGCCAGCAGCCAAGGACTAGCGGGGGGCTCCATCTACAATGAGCAGTTCTTC; CDR3 protein: CASSQGLAGGSIYNEQFF
clone size: NA; D gene: TRBD2; V gene: TRBV6-2/TRBV6-3; J gene: TRBJ2-3; CDR3 DNA: TGTGCCAGCAGTTCCGGGGGGACGGATACGCAGTATTTT; CDR3 protein: CASSSGGTDTQYF
clone size: NA; D gene: NA; V gene: TRBV28; J gene: TRBJ1-2; CDR3 DNA: TGTGCCAGCAGTCTCGACAGATTCGCCTACACCTTC; CDR3 protein: CASSLDRFAYTF
clone size: NA; D gene: NA; V gene: TRBV6-5; J gene: TRBJ1-6; CDR3 DNA: TGTGCCAGCAGTACGACAGGAGGCATCCCTTCACCCCTCCACTTT; CDR3 protein: CASSTTGGIPSPLHF
clone size: NA; D gene: TRBD1; V gene: TRBV9; J gene: TRBJ2-3; CDR3 DNA: TGTGCCAGCAGCGAGGACAGGGGGATTAGGACAGATACGCAGTATTTT; CDR3 protein: CASSEDRGIRTDTQYF
clone size: once; D gene: NA; V gene: TRBV2; J gene: TRBJ1-6; CDR3 DNA: TGTGCCACCCTAGCGTTTGTAAATTCACCCCTCCACTTT; CDR3 protein: CATLAFVNSPLHF
clone size: NA; D gene: TRBD1; V gene: TRBV19; J gene: TRBJ1-2; CDR3 DNA: TGTGCCAGTAGCCGATCGGGACAGGTGGGTGGCTACACCTTC; CDR3 protein: CASSRSGQVGGYTF
clone size: NA; D gene: TRBD1; V gene: TRBV27; J gene: TRBJ1-6; CDR3 DNA: TGTGCCAGCAGCCGACAGGGGGCGGACCTAGGAACCCTCCACTTT; CDR3 protein: CASSRQGADLGTLHF
clone size: NA; D gene: TRBD2; V gene: TRBV11-2; J gene: TRBJ2-2; CDR3 DNA: TGTGCCAGCAGCAACCATGTACTAGCGGCCTTCACCGGGGAGCTGTTTTTT; CDR3 protein: CASSNHVLAAFTGELFF
clone size: NA; D gene: NA; V gene: TRBV6-5; J gene: TRBJ2-7; CDR3 DNA: TGTGCCAGCAGGAGCGTCGCCCTCTCCTACGAGCAGTACTTC; CDR3 protein: CASRSVALSYEQYF
clone size: NA; D gene: NA; V gene: TRBV5-1; J gene: TRBJ1-1; CDR3 DNA: TGCGCCAGCAGCCTAGGTGGAGGGCGTGGCACTGAAGCTTTCTTT; CDR3 protein: CASSLGGGRGTEAFF
clone size: NA; D gene: TRBD2; V gene: TRBV5-6; J gene: TRBJ2-3; CDR3 DNA: TGTGCCAGCAGCTTCCGGACTAGCGGTAGCACAGATACGCAGTATTTT; CDR3 protein: CASSFRTSGSTDTQYF
clone size: NA; D gene: NA; V gene: TRBV7-9; J gene: TRBJ2-7; CDR3 DNA: TGTGCCAGCAGCTTAGATGGGCTTTACGAGCAGTACTTC; CDR3 protein: CASSLDGLYEQYF
clone size: NA; D gene: TRBD1; V gene: TRBV7-9; J gene: TRBJ1-2; CDR3 DNA: TGTGCCAGCAGCTTAGAGGGGGACAGAGCTAACTATGGCTACACCTTC; CDR3 protein: CASSLEGDRANYGYTF
clone size: NA; D gene: TRBD1; V gene: TRBV5-1; J gene: TRBJ2-7; CDR3 DNA: TGCGCCAGCAGCTTGGCGGACAGGGAAATATACGAGCAGTACTTC; CDR3 protein: CASSLADREIYEQYF
clone size: NA; D gene: NA; V gene: TRBV12-3/TRBV12-4; J gene: TRBJ2-7; CDR3 DNA: TGTGCCAGCAGTTTGGCGGGCCTGGAGCAGTACTTC; CDR3 protein: CASSLAGLEQYF
clone size: NA; D gene: NA; V gene: TRBV9; J gene: TRBJ1-3; CDR3 DNA: TGTGCCAGCAGCGTAGATCCCCGCTCTGGAAACACCATATATTTT; CDR3 protein: CASSVDPRSGNTIYF
clone size: NA; D gene: TRBD2; V gene: TRBV9; J gene: TRBJ2-5; CDR3 DNA: TGTGCCAGCAGCGCAGCGGGGGGCCTAGTTGAGACCCAGTACTTC; CDR3 protein: CASSAAGGLVETQYF
clone size: NA; D gene: NA; V gene: TRBV12-3/TRBV12-4; J gene: TRBJ2-7; CDR3 DNA: TGTGCCAGCAGTAACACATTCGACTACGAGCAGTACTTC; CDR3 protein: CASSNTFDYEQYF
clone size: NA; D gene: TRBD1; V gene: TRBV6-5; J gene: TRBJ1-5; CDR3 DNA: TGTGCCAGCAGTTACGGGCAGGGGGGTAACCAGCCCCAGCATTTT; CDR3 protein: CASSYGQGGNQPQHF
clone size: NA; D gene: NA; V gene: TRBV25-1; J gene: TRBJ1-3; CDR3 DNA: TGTGCCAGCAGTGACAGGACTTACTCTGGAAACACCATATATTTT; CDR3 protein: CASSDRTYSGNTIYF
clone size: NA; D gene: NA; V gene: TRBV11-2; J gene: TRBJ2-1; CDR3 DNA: TGTGCCAGCAGCTCACCCGTGTGGGCAAACTCCTACAATGAGCAGTTCTTC; CDR3 protein: CASSSPVWANSYNEQFF
clone size: NA; D gene: TRBD1; V gene: TRBV28; J gene: TRBJ1-6; CDR3 DNA: TGTGCCAGCAGCCCCCGGACAGGGGCTACAGCACCCCTCCACTTT; CDR3 protein: CASSPRTGATAPLHF
clone size: NA; D gene: TRBD2; V gene: TRBV6-5; J gene: TRBJ2-5; CDR3 DNA: TGTGCCAGCGGGAGGGCAGGGCTAGAGACCCAGTACTTC; CDR3 protein: CASGRAGLETQYF